Below are 3 T cell receptor beta chains sequenced from a single sample in a study of CD8+ T cells in alopecia areata. Sequencing templates came from extracted RNA that was reverse transcribed into cDNA. Sequenced by immunoSEQ multiplex PCR; TCRdb stores in-frame clones only, minus some. Of approximately 170,000 clones listed, approximately 57% are singletons. As to treatment: oral pan-JAK inhibitor, 5-10 mg twice daily. The source was CD4+ T cells sorted from blood, collected at week 24, from a patient treated with tofacitinib. These receptors all come from a human donor with alopecia areata.

The V gene is TRBV6-5, the J gene TRBJ2-7, with D tentatively TRBD2 (6 bases). The CDR3 runs to 16 residues. Germline V lookup: CDR1 MNHEY, CDR2 SVGAGI. Trimming took 0 bases from V and 4 from J, leaving 16 bases between them. The CDR3 sequence: CASSYSRSRGGYEQYF. The CDR3 nucleotides read TGTGCCAGCAGTTACTCGAGGAGTAGGGGAGGATACGAGCAGTACTTC.

The DNA for the CDR3 is TGCGCCAGCAGAAACGCAAGGGGGTGGCAAGAGACCCAGTACTTC. The encoded protein is CASRNARGWQETQYF. V is TRBV10-2 and J is TRBJ2-5; a possible D gene is TRBD1 (6 bases). CDR3 length equals 15 residues. Germline CDR1 reads WSHSY; CDR2 reads SAAADI. Trimming stripped 6 bases from V and 2 bases from J, with 16 bases between.

The rearrangement uses TRBV2 and TRBJ2-5; the D is unclear. Germline V gene lookup returns CDR1 SNHLY and CDR2 FYNNEI. This CDR3 contains 12 residues. The germline V and J ends were trimmed by 5 bases and 5 bases, with 9 bases remaining between them. CDR3 in amino acids: CASSQGRETQYF. CDR3 nucleotide sequence: TGTGCCAGCAGTCAAGGGCGGGAGACCCAGTACTTC.